The following is a T cell receptor (beta chain) sequence with its context. The antigen is unknown. The record originates from a study of OX40 agonist ivuxolimab in advanced cancers. Overall study context: The diagnoses of dose-escalation patients were hepatocellular carcinoma, melanoma, renal cell or head and neck cancer. Study results and limitations: The authors also found low normalized T-cell clonal expansion in some nonresponders. Expanded clones belonging to CD8+ T cells outnumbered, on average, those of CD4+. Antigens targeted by the expanded peripheral T cells were not determined.

This table comes from immunoSEQ multiplex PCR, and its TCRdb copy is limited to in-frame clones, with some not included. The sample records some 86,000 clones, roughly 89% being singletons. From germline, CDR1 is MNHEY and CDR2 SVGAGI. The germline V and J ends were trimmed by 8 bases and 3 bases, with 10 bases remaining between them. This CDR3 region has 12 residues. Sequencing used CD4+ or CD8+ T cells sorted from blood, obtained in a trial of the OX40 agonist ivuxolimab. V usage is TRBV6-5 and J usage is TRBJ1-1, with D uncertain. The receptor was derived from an adult with an advanced solid tumor such as melanoma, head and neck, liver or kidney cancer. CDR3 nucleotide sequence: TGTGCCAGCCGCCTGGGAGACACTGAAGCTTTCTTT. Encoded protein: CASRLGDTEAFF.